The 24 T cell receptor beta chains in this list originate from one sample, sequenced in a study of blood T cells in healthy people across ages. The use of a sample-barcoded 5' primer and a J-beta primer mix characterized a second PCR of 7 to 11 cycles. TCRdb redid the calling of the 5' RACE reads with MiXCR, one entry per CDR3 protein. The sample holds around 710,000 distinct CDR3 sequences; 40% to 45% are singletons and the top ten take 20% to 25%. The sample consisted of blood. All receptors come from a woman in her fifties or sixties in good health.

The gene calls are TRBV3-1 and TRBJ1-2, with D possibly TRBD1 on 5 matching bases. Germline CDR1 is LGHDT and CDR2 is YNNKEL (reference sequence). V lost 4 bases and J lost 6, with 12 bases in between. CDR3 length: 13 amino acids. Written as DNA, the CDR3 is TGTGCCAGCAGCCGGGACTGGGGGGATGGCTACACCTTC. It yields the protein CASSRDWGDGYTF.

The chain couples TRBV20-1 to TRBJ1-4; D uncertain. The length of the CDR3 is 15 residues. Looked up from germline, CDR1 is DFQATT and CDR2 is SNEGSKA (reference sequence). Trimming stripped 3 bases from V and 2 bases from J, with 13 bases between. CDR3 sequence reads: CSASPLRGTNEKLFF. The CDR3 coding sequence is TGCAGTGCTAGTCCCCTACGCGGGACTAATGAAAAACTGTTTTTT.

The chain uses TRBV12-3 or TRBV12-4 and TRBJ1-5; possibly TRBD1 for D (5 bases). Trimming stripped 1 base from V and 9 bases from J, with 13 bases between. This CDR3 has 14 amino acids. This CDR3 is CASSLGGAYRPQHF. For the CDR3, the DNA is TGTGCCAGCAGTTTAGGAGGGGCATATCGGCCCCAGCATTTT.

V gene TRBV27 combines with J gene TRBJ2-3; D might be TRBD2 (6 bases). Deletions cut 4 bases from V and 4 bases from J, with 12 bases between. The length of the CDR3 is 14 residues. Germline V lookup: CDR1 MNHEY, CDR2 SMNVEV (reference sequence). The CDR3 nucleotides read TGTGCCAGCAGTTATCTAGCGAGGGCAGATACGCAGTATTTT. This sequence encodes CASSYLARADTQYF.

This clonotype was counted at least ten times. CDR3: CASSIATGIYEQYF. In DNA, the CDR3 is TGTGCCAGCAGTATTGCGACAGGGATCTACGAGCAGTACTTC. The V gene is TRBV6-5, the J gene TRBJ2-7; TRBD1 matches 7 bases. The junction had 7 bases not matched to a gene; V was cut back by 5 bases and J by 3 bases. This CDR3 comprises 14 residues. Germline values: CDR1 MNHEY, CDR2 SVGAGI.

The V and J genes are TRBV25-1 and TRBJ2-1, with D tentatively TRBD2 (7 bases). The DNA end lines up better with TRBJ2-7; the J call may be wrong. The CDR3 length is 16 residues. From germline, CDR1 is MGHDK and CDR2 SYGVNS. The CDR3 nucleotides are TGTGCCAGCAGTGTGGATGGCGGGGGCACCTACAATGAGCAGTACTTC. Translated: CASSVDGGGTYNEQYF.

This chain joins TRBV20-1 and TRBJ2-1; a weak D match, TRBD2 (5 bases). CDR1 and CDR2 (germline): DFQATT, SNEGSKA (reference sequence). CDR3 length: 11 residues. V was clipped by 2 bases and J by 10 bases, with 9 bases between them. The CDR3 nucleotides are TGCAGTGCTAGACCGGGATTCGAGCAGTTCTTC. It is translated as CSARPGFEQFF.

The chain is built from TRBV24-1 and TRBJ2-1; 9 bases fit TRBD1. CDR1 is KGHDR and CDR2 is SFDVKD in the germline V gene. After removal of 4 bases from V and 4 bases from J, the junction contained 7 bases not matched to a gene. The CDR3 totals 16 residues. CDR3 protein: CATSDLGGQGYNEQFF. The CDR3 DNA sequence: TGTGCCACCAGTGACCTTGGGGGACAGGGATACAATGAGCAGTTCTTC.

The V call is TRBV20-1, the J call TRBJ1-6; perhaps TRBD1 as D (6 bases). Germline V lookup: CDR1 DFQATT, CDR2 SNEGSKA (reference sequence). The CDR3 loop spans 14 amino acids. Trimming took off 3 bases at V and 7 bases at J, with 13 bases between the two ends. CDR3 nucleotides: TGCAGTGCTAGTGCAGGGGTGAGGAATTCACCCCTCCACTTT. This translates into CSASAGVRNSPLHF.

This clonotype has just a few counts. The chain is built from TRBV29-1 and TRBJ2-1; 13 bases match TRBD2. The germline V gene has CDR1 SQVTM and CDR2 ANQGSEA. The CDR3 is 14 residues long. J gave up 6 bases and V 7 bases, and 6 bases lay outside the gene matches. This chain's CDR3 is CSAAGTSGINEQFF. As DNA, the CDR3 is TGCAGCGCCGCGGGGACTAGCGGGATCAATGAGCAGTTCTTC.

V gene TRBV5-6 combines with J gene TRBJ2-4; D remains unclear. Germline CDR1 and CDR2: SGHDT and YYEEEE. The CDR3 contains 16 residues. Trimming removed 1 base at V and 0 bases at J, with 11 bases between. The CDR3 nucleotides read TGTGCCAGCAGCTTGATAGGTCCTATAGCCAAAAACATTCAGTACTTC. It yields the protein CASSLIGPIAKNIQYF.

With respect to this clonotype: A much larger clonotype is one base distant, so this may be a read error. V usage is TRBV10-3 and J usage is TRBJ2-7; a possible D gene is TRBD2 (5 bases). Trimming stripped 7 bases from V and 10 bases from J, with 26 bases between. This CDR3 contains 15 residues. Germline CDR1 and CDR2: ENHRY and SYGVKD. CDR3 nucleotide sequence: TGTGCCATCAACACGGGAACCGAATTTGAGGAGATCCAGTACTTC. Translated, it gives CAINTGTEFEEIQYF.

V and J are TRBV25-1 and TRBJ2-1; 8 nucleotides match TRBD2. CDR1 is MGHDK, CDR2 SYGVNS, per germline. V dropped 8 bases and J dropped 12; count of bases not matched to a gene: 9. There are 12 residues in the CDR3. The CDR3: CASAGGAVRQFF. CDR3 nucleotides: TGTGCCAGCGCCGGGGGGGCAGTCCGGCAGTTCTTC.

The V gene is TRBV6-4, the J gene TRBJ2-3, with D hard to call. Germline CDR1 MRHNA, CDR2 SNTAGT. The CDR3 is made up of 14 amino acids. V lost 3 bases to trimming and J lost 0 bases, with 7 bases between them. The CDR3 here is CASSELHSTDTQYF. The CDR3, as DNA: TGTGCCAGCAGTGAGCTGCACAGCACAGATACGCAGTATTTT.

The rearrangement joins TRBV6-1 to TRBJ2-3, with D uncertain. This CDR3 has 15 amino acids. CDR1 and CDR2 (germline): MNHNS, SASEGT. The V and J ends lost 6 bases and 2 bases respectively, with 15 bases between them. CDR3 residues: CASRIPTPSTDTQYF. The DNA for the CDR3 is TGTGCCAGCAGAATCCCGACCCCGTCCACAGATACGCAGTATTTT.

V and J are TRBV7-2 and TRBJ2-2; D unresolved. Trimming pared 5 bases from V and 6 bases from J, leaving 16 bases between. The CDR3 is 15 residues long. The V gene's germline CDR1 is SGHTA and CDR2 FQGNSA. The DNA of the CDR3 is TGTGCCAGCAGCGCCGGGTATAACATTCCCGGGGAGCTGTTTTTT. This translates into CASSAGYNIPGELFF.

J is TRBJ1-1 and V is TRBV3-1; D gene uncertain. CDR3 length: 14 residues. Germline CDR1 is LGHDT and CDR2 is YNNKEL (reference sequence). Trimming took off 7 bases at V and 2 bases at J, with 14 bases between the two ends. For the CDR3, the DNA is TGTGCCAGCACCCCTGACGGGTACAACACTGAAGCTTTCTTT. Encoded protein: CASTPDGYNTEAFF.

The CDR3 region has the DNA TGTGCTAGTGGTTTGGTATGGCAGCCAACTAACTATGGCTACACCTTC. It encodes CASGLVWQPTNYGYTF. The chain couples TRBV12-5 to TRBJ1-2, with D hard to call. This CDR3 is 16 amino acids long. V was pared by 0 bases and J by 0 bases, with 11 bases between. Looked up from germline, CDR1 is LGHNT and CDR2 is FRNRAP. Looking up the rest from reference TRBV12-5 and TRBJ1-2 gives the full variable domain: DARVTQTPRHKVTEMGQEVTMRCQPILGHNTVFWYRQTMMQGLELLAYFRNRAPLDDSGMPKDRFSAEMPDATLATLKIQPSEPRDSAVYFCASGLVWQPTNYGYTFGSGTRLTVV.

This chain joins TRBV2 and TRBJ2-2; D possibly uses TRBD1 or TRBD2 (6 bases each). Trimming took 10 bases from V and 2 from J, leaving 17 bases between them. CDR1 and CDR2 from the germline V gene are SNHLY and FYNNEI. The CDR3 contains 15 residues. This CDR3 is CATPGDFPNTGELFF. In DNA form, the CDR3 reads TGTGCCACTCCAGGGGACTTTCCAAACACCGGGGAGCTGTTTTTT.

The V gene is TRBV28, the J gene TRBJ1-5, with TRBD1 as a possible D gene (5 bases). This CDR3 has 17 amino acids. Trimming removed 3 bases from V and 1 base from J, with 16 bases in between. CDR1 and CDR2 from the germline V gene are MDHEN and SYDVKM. The CDR3 coding sequence is TGTGCCAGCAGTTTTCCCCGGCAGGGTGTAAGCAATCAGCCCCAGCATTTT. As protein: CASSFPRQGVSNQPQHF.

This clonotype was recorded many times. The V gene is TRBV7-2, the J gene TRBJ2-7, with TRBD1 identical over 8 bases. The junction had 5 bases not matched to a gene; V was cut back by 4 bases and J by 0 bases. The V gene's germline CDR1 is SGHTA and CDR2 FQGNSA. The CDR3 has 15 residues. The CDR3: CASSSWTGSSYEQYF. The CDR3 DNA follows: TGTGCCAGCAGCTCCTGGACAGGGAGCTCCTACGAGCAGTACTTC.

The gene calls are TRBV28 and TRBJ2-7; D possibly corresponds to TRBD1 (5 bases). This CDR3 is built from 13 residues. Trimming removed 3 bases at V and 3 bases at J, with 9 bases between. Germline V gene sequence: CDR1 MDHEN, CDR2 SYDVKM. The CDR3 DNA is TGTGCCAGCAGTTTGTACAGGAACTACGAGCAGTACTTC. It specifies CASSLYRNYEQYF.

This clonotype was seen more than once but under ten times. The chain joins TRBV5-8 to TRBJ1-1; unclear D gene. V shed 4 bases and J shed 1 base, with 14 bases lying between them. The CDR3 has 15 amino acids. Germline V gene data show CDR1 as SGHTS and CDR2 as YDEGEE. As DNA, the CDR3 is TGTGCCAGCAGCCCCAATCTGGGTTGGAACACTGAAGCTTTCTTT. Amino acids: CASSPNLGWNTEAFF.

The genes are TRBV11-2 and TRBJ1-2; D not resolved. Germline CDR1 is SGHAT and CDR2 is FQNNGV. The CDR3 spans 13 residues. The ends were cut back, 5 bases at V and 1 base at J, with 8 bases in the middle. CDR3 DNA sequence: TGTGCCAGCAGCCCGGTTGATAACTATGGCTACACCTTC. Amino acid sequence: CASSPVDNYGYTF.